This paragraph reports one T cell receptor beta chain. This record comes from a study of blood T cell repertoires in COVID-19. Study context: PBMCs, B-cell-depleted T cells, or T cells were the source of the cDNA or gDNA that made up the material.

The CDR3 is 19 residues long. Trimming took 2 bases from V and 0 from J, leaving 21 bases between them. Germline lookup yields CDR1 MNHEY and CDR2 SVGEGT. Here immunoSEQ multiplex PCR was the method, and the copy in TCRdb shows in-frame clones only, minus some. There are 110,000 or so clones in the sample; 60% to 85% occur only once, and roughly 5.6% lies in the top ten. V is TRBV6-2 or TRBV6-3 and J is TRBJ2-3; TRBD2 might be the D (6 bases). The source of this sequence is a man aged 70 or older with acute or convalescent COVID-19. Sequenced material: peripheral blood. The CDR3 DNA is TGTGCCAGCAGTTACCCGACTAGAGACAAACCTTCTAGCACAGATACGCAGTATTTT. Amino acids: CASSYPTRDKPSSTDTQYF.